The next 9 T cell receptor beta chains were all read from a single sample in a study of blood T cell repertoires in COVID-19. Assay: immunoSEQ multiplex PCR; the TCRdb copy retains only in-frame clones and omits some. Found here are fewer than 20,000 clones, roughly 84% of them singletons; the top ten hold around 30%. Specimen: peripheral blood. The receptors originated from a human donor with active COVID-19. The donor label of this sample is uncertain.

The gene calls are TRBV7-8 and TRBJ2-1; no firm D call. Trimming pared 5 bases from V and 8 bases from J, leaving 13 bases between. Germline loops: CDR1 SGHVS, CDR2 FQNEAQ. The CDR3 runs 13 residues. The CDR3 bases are TGTGCCAGCAGCGTAACGTCACGGGATGAGCAGTTCTTC. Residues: CASSVTSRDEQFF.

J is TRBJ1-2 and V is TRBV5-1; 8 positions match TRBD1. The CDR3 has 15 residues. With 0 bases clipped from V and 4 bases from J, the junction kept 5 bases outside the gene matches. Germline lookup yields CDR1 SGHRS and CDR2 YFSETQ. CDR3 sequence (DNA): TGCGCCAGCAGCTTGGCCGACAGGGGAGGCTATGGCTACACCTTC. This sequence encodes CASSLADRGGYGYTF. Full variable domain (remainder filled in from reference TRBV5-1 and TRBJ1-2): KAGVTQTPRYLIKTRGQQVTLSCSPISGHRSVSWYQQTPGQGLQFLFEYFSETQRNKGNFPGRFSGRQFSNSRSEMNVSTLELGDSALYLCASSLADRGGYGYTFGSGTRLTVV.

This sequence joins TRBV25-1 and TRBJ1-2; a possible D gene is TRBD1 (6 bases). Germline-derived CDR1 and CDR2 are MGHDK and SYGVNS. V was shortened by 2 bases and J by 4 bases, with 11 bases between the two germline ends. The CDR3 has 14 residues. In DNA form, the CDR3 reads TGTGCCAGCAGTGAAAAGGGGGTTATCTATGGCTACACCTTC. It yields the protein CASSEKGVIYGYTF.

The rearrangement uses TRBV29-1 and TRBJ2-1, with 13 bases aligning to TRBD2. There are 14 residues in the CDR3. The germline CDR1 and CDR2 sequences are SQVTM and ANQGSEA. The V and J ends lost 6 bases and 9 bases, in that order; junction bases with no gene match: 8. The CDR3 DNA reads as TGCAGCGTCGCACCGGGACTAGCGGGATCTGAGCAGTTCTTC. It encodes CSVAPGLAGSEQFF.

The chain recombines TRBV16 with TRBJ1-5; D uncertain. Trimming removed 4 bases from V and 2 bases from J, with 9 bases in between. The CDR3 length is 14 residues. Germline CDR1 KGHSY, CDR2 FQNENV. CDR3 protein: CASSLARGNQPQHF. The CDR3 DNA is TGTGCCAGCAGCCTCGCCCGAGGCAATCAGCCCCAGCATTTT.

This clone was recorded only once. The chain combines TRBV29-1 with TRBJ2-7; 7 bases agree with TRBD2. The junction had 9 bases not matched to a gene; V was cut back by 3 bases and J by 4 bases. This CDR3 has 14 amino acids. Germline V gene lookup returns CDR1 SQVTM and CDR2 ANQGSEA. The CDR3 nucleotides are TGCAGCGTTGAGGTGGCGGGAGAGTCATACGAGCAGTACTTC. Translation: CSVEVAGESYEQYF.

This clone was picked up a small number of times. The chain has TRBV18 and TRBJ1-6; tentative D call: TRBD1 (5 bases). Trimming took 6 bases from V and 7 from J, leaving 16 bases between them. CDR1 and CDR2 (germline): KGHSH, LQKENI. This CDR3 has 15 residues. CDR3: CASSPGQQGNSPLHF. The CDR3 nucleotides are TGTGCCAGCTCCCCTGGTCAGCAGGGCAATTCACCCCTCCACTTT.

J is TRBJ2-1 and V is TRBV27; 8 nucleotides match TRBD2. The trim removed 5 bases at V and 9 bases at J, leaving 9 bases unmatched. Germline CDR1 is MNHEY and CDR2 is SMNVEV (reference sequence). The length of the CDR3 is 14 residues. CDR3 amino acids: CASSQGLVGGEQFF. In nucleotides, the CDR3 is TGTGCCAGCAGTCAGGGACTAGTTGGGGGTGAGCAGTTCTTC.

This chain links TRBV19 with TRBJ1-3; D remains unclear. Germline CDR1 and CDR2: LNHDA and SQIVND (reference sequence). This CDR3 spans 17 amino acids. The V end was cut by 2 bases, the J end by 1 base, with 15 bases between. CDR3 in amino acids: CASSITPGPGSGNTIYF. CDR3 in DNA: TGTGCCAGTAGTATAACCCCGGGCCCGGGGTCTGGAAACACCATATATTTT.